The rows below give T cell receptor beta chains drawn from one sample of a study of T cell repertoires in cytomegalovirus infection. TCRdb re-called the reads with MiXCR, one entry per CDR3 protein. The sample contains some 920,000 distinct CDR3 sequences, 30% to 40% of which appear only once. These receptors have no known antigen. The sample consisted of cultured CD8+ T cells from PBMCs, taken from culture after CMV antigen stimulation. Every receptor here comes from a human donor in good health (CMV status not recorded). Some clones in this sample may be carry-over from other donors' samples. CDR3s include the opening cysteine and the closing phenylalanine or tryptophan. Each record gives: clone size, V gene, J gene, D gene, CDR3 protein, CDR3 DNA. D genes are given only for firm matches. Size tells how often a clone was seen (once, few, many) or the class of an expanded clone, and some rows leave it out.

clone_size: .
v_call: TRBV9
j_call: TRBJ2-3
d_call: .
cdr3_aa: CASSIGGSDTQYF
cdr3_nt: TGTGCCAGCAGCATCGGCGGATCAGATACGCAGTATTTT

clone_size: .
v_call: TRBV28
j_call: TRBJ2-5
d_call: .
cdr3_aa: CASSPERRGETQYF
cdr3_nt: TGTGCCAGCAGTCCCGAAAGGCGGGGAGAGACCCAGTACTTC

clone_size: few
v_call: TRBV12-3/TRBV12-4
j_call: TRBJ1-1
d_call: .
cdr3_aa: CASTWGGKAFF
cdr3_nt: TGTGCCAGCACCTGGGGGGGGAAAGCTTTCTTT

clone_size: .
v_call: TRBV5-5
j_call: TRBJ1-2
d_call: .
cdr3_aa: CASRDGEASTYGYTF
cdr3_nt: TGTGCCAGCAGGGACGGGGAGGCGTCTACTTATGGCTACACCTTC

clone_size: many
v_call: TRBV7-2
j_call: TRBJ1-2
d_call: .
cdr3_aa: CASSLARQSLGYGYTF
cdr3_nt: TGTGCCAGCAGCTTAGCGCGACAGAGTCTTGGGTATGGCTACACCTTC

clone_size: .
v_call: TRBV9
j_call: TRBJ1-2
d_call: TRBD1
cdr3_aa: CASSARTGPGYTF
cdr3_nt: TGTGCCAGCAGCGCCCGGACAGGGCCTGGCTACACCTTC

clone_size: .
v_call: TRBV7-4
j_call: TRBJ1-1
d_call: .
cdr3_aa: CASSLARGPLKNTEAFF
cdr3_nt: TGTGCCAGCAGCTTAGCTAGAGGACCGTTAAAGAACACTGAAGCTTTCTTT

clone_size: .
v_call: TRBV6-6
j_call: TRBJ1-4
d_call: .
cdr3_aa: CASSYIWNEKLFF
cdr3_nt: TGTGCCAGCAGTTACATATGGAATGAAAAACTGTTTTTT

clone_size: many
v_call: TRBV7-9
j_call: TRBJ1-1
d_call: TRBD1
cdr3_aa: CASSFPLGQGPSNTEAFF
cdr3_nt: TGTGCCAGCAGCTTCCCACTCGGACAGGGGCCGTCGAACACTGAAGCTTTCTTT

clone_size: many
v_call: TRBV12-3/TRBV12-4
j_call: TRBJ2-2
d_call: .
cdr3_aa: CASGATNTGELFF
cdr3_nt: TGTGCCAGCGGGGCGACTAACACCGGGGAGCTGTTTTTT

clone_size: .
v_call: TRBV6-6
j_call: TRBJ2-3
d_call: .
cdr3_aa: CASSSPLSADTQYF
cdr3_nt: TGTGCCAGCAGTTCCCCCCTGAGTGCAGATACGCAGTATTTT

clone_size: many
v_call: TRBV19
j_call: TRBJ1-1
d_call: .
cdr3_aa: CASSWKGGNTEAFF
cdr3_nt: TGTGCCAGTAGTTGGAAAGGGGGGAACACTGAAGCTTTCTTT

clone_size: .
v_call: TRBV6-5
j_call: TRBJ1-6
d_call: .
cdr3_aa: CASMTDRHNSPLHF
cdr3_nt: TGTGCCAGCATGACGGACAGACATAATTCACCCCTCCACTTT

clone_size: few
v_call: TRBV20-1
j_call: TRBJ2-2
d_call: .
cdr3_aa: CSVPTRVPPGELFF
cdr3_nt: TGCAGTGTCCCGACTAGGGTTCCTCCAGGGGAGCTGTTTTTT

clone_size: few
v_call: TRBV7-3
j_call: TRBJ2-3
d_call: TRBD2
cdr3_aa: CASSLLRTSGVTDTQYF
cdr3_nt: TGTGCCAGCAGCTTACTAAGGACTAGCGGGGTTACAGATACGCAGTATTTT

clone_size: few
v_call: TRBV6-1
j_call: TRBJ2-7
d_call: .
cdr3_aa: CASRGRYEQYF
cdr3_nt: TGTGCCAGCAGGGGCCGGTACGAGCAGTACTTC

clone_size: .
v_call: TRBV27
j_call: TRBJ1-2
d_call: TRBD1
cdr3_aa: CASSLTPDRGLRYGYTF
cdr3_nt: TGTGCCAGCAGTTTAACCCCGGACAGGGGGCTGCGGTATGGCTACACCTTC

clone_size: once
v_call: TRBV27
j_call: TRBJ1-2
d_call: .
cdr3_aa: CASSSGIFNYGYTF
cdr3_nt: TGTGCCAGCAGCTCAGGGATTTTTAACTATGGCTACACCTTC

clone_size: many
v_call: TRBV7-2
j_call: TRBJ2-1
d_call: .
cdr3_aa: CASSSYNFNEQFF
cdr3_nt: TGTGCCAGCAGCTCCTACAACTTCAATGAGCAGTTCTTC

clone_size: .
v_call: TRBV7-9
j_call: TRBJ1-5
d_call: .
cdr3_aa: CASSTTGGGGQPQHF
cdr3_nt: TGTGCCAGCAGCACTACGGGGGGCGGGGGTCAGCCCCAGCATTTT

clone_size: many
v_call: TRBV7-2
j_call: TRBJ1-4
d_call: .
cdr3_aa: CASSTGPTTNEKLFF
cdr3_nt: TGTGCCAGCAGCACTGGGCCTACAACTAATGAAAAACTGTTTTTT

clone_size: .
v_call: TRBV19
j_call: TRBJ2-2
d_call: TRBD1
cdr3_aa: CASIRTGLPVAGELFF
cdr3_nt: TGTGCCAGTATCCGGACAGGGTTACCCGTGGCCGGGGAGCTGTTTTTT

clone_size: .
v_call: TRBV4-1
j_call: TRBJ2-1
d_call: TRBD2
cdr3_aa: CASSQGTSGKFF
cdr3_nt: TGCGCCAGCAGCCAAGGGACTAGCGGGAAGTTCTTC

clone_size: once
v_call: TRBV10-3
j_call: TRBJ1-1
d_call: .
cdr3_aa: CAISEGGGRNTEAFF
cdr3_nt: TGTGCCATCAGTGAGGGGGGAGGAAGGAACACTGAAGCTTTCTTT

clone_size: few
v_call: TRBV13
j_call: TRBJ1-3
d_call: .
cdr3_aa: CASSLGQRLRLSGNTIYF
cdr3_nt: TGTGCCAGCAGCTTAGGCCAACGGCTGCGCCTCTCTGGAAACACCATATATTTT

clone_size: once
v_call: TRBV19
j_call: TRBJ2-3
d_call: .
cdr3_aa: CASSWGVRDTDTQYF
cdr3_nt: TGTGCCAGTAGTTGGGGAGTACGGGACACAGATACGCAGTATTTT

clone_size: .
v_call: TRBV7-9
j_call: TRBJ2-7
d_call: TRBD1
cdr3_aa: CASSQIGTGVDYEQYF
cdr3_nt: TGTGCCAGCAGCCAAATCGGGACAGGGGTGGACTACGAGCAGTACTTC

clone_size: few
v_call: TRBV28
j_call: TRBJ1-2
d_call: TRBD1
cdr3_aa: CASSLPTPGQGLKGYTF
cdr3_nt: TGTGCCAGCAGTTTGCCAACTCCGGGACAGGGGCTCAAAGGCTACACCTTC

clone_size: many
v_call: TRBV5-6
j_call: TRBJ2-1
d_call: TRBD2
cdr3_aa: CASSPTSGGYSYNEQFF
cdr3_nt: TGTGCCAGCAGCCCGACTAGCGGGGGGTACTCCTACAATGAGCAGTTCTTC

clone_size: few
v_call: TRBV7-3
j_call: TRBJ2-1
d_call: .
cdr3_aa: CASSHRDPSSYNEQFF
cdr3_nt: TGTGCCAGCAGCCACCGGGACCCGAGCTCCTACAATGAGCAGTTCTTC

clone_size: many
v_call: TRBV7-6
j_call: TRBJ2-1
d_call: .
cdr3_aa: CASSLGVSIGNEQFF
cdr3_nt: TGTGCCAGCAGCTTAGGGGTCAGTATAGGCAATGAGCAGTTCTTC

clone_size: .
v_call: TRBV4-3
j_call: TRBJ2-2
d_call: .
cdr3_aa: CTSSWTIPPGELFF
cdr3_nt: TGCACCAGCAGCTGGACGATTCCGCCCGGGGAGCTGTTTTTT

clone_size: few
v_call: TRBV12-3/TRBV12-4
j_call: TRBJ2-5
d_call: .
cdr3_aa: CASSPLVRQETQYF
cdr3_nt: TGTGCCAGCAGTCCACTGGTCAGACAAGAGACCCAGTACTTC

clone_size: many
v_call: TRBV27
j_call: TRBJ1-2
d_call: .
cdr3_aa: CASSLVGQRANYGYTF
cdr3_nt: TGTGCCAGCAGTTTAGTTGGACAGAGAGCTAACTATGGCTACACCTTC

clone_size: few
v_call: TRBV6-8
j_call: TRBJ2-7
d_call: .
cdr3_aa: CASSQGWTYEQYF
cdr3_nt: TGTGCCAGTTCACAGGGTTGGACCTACGAGCAGTACTTC

clone_size: .
v_call: TRBV29-1
j_call: TRBJ2-7
d_call: .
cdr3_aa: CSVPGRLGEQYF
cdr3_nt: TGCAGCGTGCCGGGACGTCTGGGCGAGCAGTACTTC

clone_size: once
v_call: TRBV20-1
j_call: TRBJ1-1
d_call: .
cdr3_aa: CSAPDPAGLTEAFF
cdr3_nt: TGCAGTGCTCCCGATCCGGCGGGGCTTACTGAAGCTTTCTTT

clone_size: .
v_call: TRBV19
j_call: TRBJ2-1
d_call: TRBD2
cdr3_aa: CASSWKRGGLNEQFF
cdr3_nt: TGTGCCAGTAGTTGGAAGCGGGGGGGCCTCAATGAGCAGTTCTTC

clone_size: .
v_call: TRBV29-1
j_call: TRBJ2-2
d_call: TRBD1
cdr3_aa: CSVTGDRGRNTGELFF
cdr3_nt: TGCAGCGTCACAGGGGACAGGGGGAGGAACACCGGGGAGCTGTTTTTT

clone_size: .
v_call: TRBV6-6
j_call: TRBJ2-3
d_call: .
cdr3_aa: CASRVISFGTDTQYF
cdr3_nt: TGTGCCAGCAGAGTCATCTCGTTCGGCACAGATACGCAGTATTTT

clone_size: .
v_call: TRBV5-1
j_call: TRBJ2-5
d_call: .
cdr3_aa: CASSLYRSAPQETQYF
cdr3_nt: TGCGCCAGCAGCTTGTATCGTTCGGCACCTCAAGAGACCCAGTACTTC

clone_size: .
v_call: TRBV2
j_call: TRBJ2-1
d_call: .
cdr3_aa: CAIPWTANEQFF
cdr3_nt: TGTGCCATCCCTTGGACAGCCAATGAGCAGTTCTTC

clone_size: .
v_call: TRBV12-5
j_call: TRBJ2-7
d_call: .
cdr3_aa: CASRKAVGSEQYF
cdr3_nt: TGTGCTAGTAGAAAAGCGGTCGGTAGCGAGCAGTACTTC

clone_size: .
v_call: TRBV28
j_call: TRBJ2-5
d_call: .
cdr3_aa: CASSLEGYTQETQYF
cdr3_nt: TGTGCCAGCAGTTTAGAAGGATATACGCAAGAGACCCAGTACTTC